This note documents a single T cell receptor beta chain sequence. This CDR3 comprises 16 residues. Per germline, CDR1 MDHEN and CDR2 SYDVKM. Trimming took 6 bases from V and 4 from J; bases not matched to a gene: 7. This entry is derived from a study of blood T cell repertoires in COVID-19. On the study more broadly: Sample material is recorded as cDNA or gDNA derived from T cells, B-cell-depleted T cells, or PBMCs.

This table comes from immunoSEQ multiplex PCR, and its TCRdb copy is limited to in-frame clones, with some not included. Of tens of thousands of clones in the sample, roughly 80% were seen once. The clonotype originates from a man between 65 and 79 years old with acute or convalescent COVID-19. Sequenced sample: peripheral blood. The V gene is TRBV28, the J gene TRBJ2-3, with 13 bases fitting TRBD2. The CDR3 nucleotides read TGTGCCAGCAGATCAACTAGCGGGGGGGCAGCAGATACGCAGTATTTT. This sequence encodes CASRSTSGGAADTQYF.